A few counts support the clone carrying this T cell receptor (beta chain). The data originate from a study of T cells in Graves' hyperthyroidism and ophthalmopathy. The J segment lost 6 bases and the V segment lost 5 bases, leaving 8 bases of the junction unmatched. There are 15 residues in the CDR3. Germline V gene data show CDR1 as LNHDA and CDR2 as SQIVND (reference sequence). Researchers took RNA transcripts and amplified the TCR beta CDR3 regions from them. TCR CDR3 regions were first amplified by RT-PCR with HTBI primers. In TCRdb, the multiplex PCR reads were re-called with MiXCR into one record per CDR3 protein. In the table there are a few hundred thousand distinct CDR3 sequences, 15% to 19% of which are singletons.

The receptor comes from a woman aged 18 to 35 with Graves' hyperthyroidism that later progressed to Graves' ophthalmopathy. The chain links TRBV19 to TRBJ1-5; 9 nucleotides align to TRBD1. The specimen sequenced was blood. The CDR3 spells CASSPDRGGVQPQHF. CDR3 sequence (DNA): TGTGCCAGTAGTCCGGACAGGGGAGGCGTTCAGCCCCAGCATTTT. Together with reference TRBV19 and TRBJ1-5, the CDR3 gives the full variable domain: DGGITQSPKYLFRKEGQNVTLSCEQNLNHDAMYWYRQDPGQGLRLIYYSQIVNDFQKGDIAEGYSVSREKKESFPLTVTSAQKNPTAFYLCASSPDRGGVQPQHFGDGTRLSIL.